This T cell receptor beta chain was obtained from a study of metastatic and nonmetastatic thyroid tumors. This clone appeared a few times. Sequence at one end of the junction differs from germline and may be a read error. All patients were untreated before thyroid surgery. The CDR3 sequence is 14 residues long. Germline V gene sequence: CDR1 SGHRS, CDR2 YFSETQ. TCRdb re-called clones from the PCR reads using MiXCR. This sample carries 17,000 or so clones, under 30% of them seen once, and the ten largest clones take less than 20%. This rearrangement joins TRBV5-1 to TRBJ1-1; D unresolved. The source is a female donor with papillary thyroid cancer or a benign thyroid nodule (not recorded which). Some clones in this sample may be carry-over from other donors' samples. The sequenced sample was adjacent normal tissue. The CDR3 region is CASSLGGPVDEAFF. CDR3 DNA sequence: TGCGCCAGCAGCCTCGGAGGGCCCGTGGATGAAGCCTTCTTT.